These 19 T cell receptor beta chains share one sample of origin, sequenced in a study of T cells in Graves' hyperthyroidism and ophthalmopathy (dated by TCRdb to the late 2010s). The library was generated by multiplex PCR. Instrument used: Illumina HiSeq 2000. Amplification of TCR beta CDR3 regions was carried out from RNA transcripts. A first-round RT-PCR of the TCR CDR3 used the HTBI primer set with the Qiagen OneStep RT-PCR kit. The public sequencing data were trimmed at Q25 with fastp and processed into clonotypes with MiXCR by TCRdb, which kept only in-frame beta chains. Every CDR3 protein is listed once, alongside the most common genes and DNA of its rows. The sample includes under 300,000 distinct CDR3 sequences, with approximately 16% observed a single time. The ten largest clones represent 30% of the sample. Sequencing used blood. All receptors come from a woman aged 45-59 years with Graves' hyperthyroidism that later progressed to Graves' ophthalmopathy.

This CDR3 is CATSRGPQETQYF. CDR3 DNA sequence: TGTGCCACCAGCAGGGGGCCCCAAGAGACCCAGTACTTC. The chain employs TRBV15 and TRBJ2-5; D may be TRBD1 (5 bases). Trimming cost V 3 bases and J 1 base, with 6 bases left between them. This CDR3 is built from 13 residues. Looked up from germline, CDR1 is LNHNV and CDR2 is YYDKDF (reference sequence).

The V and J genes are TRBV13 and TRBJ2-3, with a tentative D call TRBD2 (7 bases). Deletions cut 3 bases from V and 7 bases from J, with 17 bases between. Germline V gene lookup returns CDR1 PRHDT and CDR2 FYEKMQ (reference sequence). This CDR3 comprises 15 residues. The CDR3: CASSLGTEGGNTQYF. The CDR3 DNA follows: TGTGCCAGCAGCTTGGGGACCGAGGGGGGGAATACGCAGTATTTT.

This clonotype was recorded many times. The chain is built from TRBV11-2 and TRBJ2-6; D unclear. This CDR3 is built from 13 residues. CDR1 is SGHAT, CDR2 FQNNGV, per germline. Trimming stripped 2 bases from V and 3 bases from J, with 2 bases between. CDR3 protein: CASSLNGANVLTF. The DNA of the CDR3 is TGTGCCAGCAGCTTAAATGGGGCCAACGTCCTGACTTTC. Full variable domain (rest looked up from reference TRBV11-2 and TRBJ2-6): EAGVAQSPRYKIIEKRQSVAFWCNPISGHATLYWYQQILGQGPKLLIQFQNNGVVDDSQLPKDRFSAERLKGVDSTLKIQPAKLEDSAVYLCASSLNGANVLTFGAGSRLTVL.

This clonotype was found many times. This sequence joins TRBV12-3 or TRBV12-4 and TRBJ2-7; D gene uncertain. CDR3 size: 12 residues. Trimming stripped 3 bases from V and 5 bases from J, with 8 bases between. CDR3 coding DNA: TGTGCCAGCAGTTTGCAACTCGACGAGCAGTACTTC. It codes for CASSLQLDEQYF.

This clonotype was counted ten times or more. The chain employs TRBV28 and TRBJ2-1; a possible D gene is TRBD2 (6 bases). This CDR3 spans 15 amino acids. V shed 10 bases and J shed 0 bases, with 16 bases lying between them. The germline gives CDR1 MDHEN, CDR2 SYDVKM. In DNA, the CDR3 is TGTGCCACCTTCACCCCGGGAGCCTCCTACAATGAGCAGTTCTTC. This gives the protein CATFTPGASYNEQFF.

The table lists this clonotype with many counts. The CDR3 loop is CASSPQQGWTEAFF. The CDR3 nucleotides read TGTGCCAGCTCACCACAACAGGGGTGGACTGAAGCTTTCTTT. V and J are TRBV18 and TRBJ1-1; TRBD1 matches at 7 bases. V was clipped by 1 base and J by 5 bases; unmatched bases: 4. CDR1 KGHSH and CDR2 LQKENI come from the germline V gene. This CDR3 spans 14 amino acids.

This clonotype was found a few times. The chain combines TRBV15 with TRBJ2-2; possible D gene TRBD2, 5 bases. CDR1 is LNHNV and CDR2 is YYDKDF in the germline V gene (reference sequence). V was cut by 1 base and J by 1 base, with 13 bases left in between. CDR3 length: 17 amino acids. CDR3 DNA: TGTGCCACCAGCAGAGTTCAACTAGTGTTGAACACCGGGGAGCTGTTTTTT. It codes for CATSRVQLVLNTGELFF.

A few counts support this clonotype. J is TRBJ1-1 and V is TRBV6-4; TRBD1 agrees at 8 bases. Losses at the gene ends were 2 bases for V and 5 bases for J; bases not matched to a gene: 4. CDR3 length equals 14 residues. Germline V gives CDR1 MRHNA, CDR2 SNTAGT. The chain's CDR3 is CASSDVDRETEAFF. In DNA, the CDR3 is TGTGCCAGCAGTGACGTGGACAGGGAAACTGAAGCTTTCTTT.

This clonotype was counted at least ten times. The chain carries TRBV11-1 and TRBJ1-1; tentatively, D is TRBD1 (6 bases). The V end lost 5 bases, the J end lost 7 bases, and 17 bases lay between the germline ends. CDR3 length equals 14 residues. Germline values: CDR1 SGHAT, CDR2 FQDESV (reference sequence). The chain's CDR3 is CASSAGQPPFEAFF. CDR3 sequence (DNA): TGTGCCAGCAGCGCCGGACAGCCACCGTTTGAAGCTTTCTTT.

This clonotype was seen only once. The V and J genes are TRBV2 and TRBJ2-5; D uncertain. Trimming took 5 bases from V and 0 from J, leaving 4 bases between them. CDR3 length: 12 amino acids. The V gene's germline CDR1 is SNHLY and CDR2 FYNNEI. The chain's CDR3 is CASSKYQETQYF. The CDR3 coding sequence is TGTGCCAGCAGTAAATACCAAGAGACCCAGTACTTC.

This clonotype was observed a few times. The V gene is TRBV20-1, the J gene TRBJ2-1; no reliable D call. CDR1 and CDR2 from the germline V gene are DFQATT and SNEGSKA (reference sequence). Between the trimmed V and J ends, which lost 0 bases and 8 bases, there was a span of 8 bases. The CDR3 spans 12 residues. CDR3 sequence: CSARDRRDEQFF. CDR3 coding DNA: TGCAGTGCTAGAGATAGACGGGATGAGCAGTTCTTC.

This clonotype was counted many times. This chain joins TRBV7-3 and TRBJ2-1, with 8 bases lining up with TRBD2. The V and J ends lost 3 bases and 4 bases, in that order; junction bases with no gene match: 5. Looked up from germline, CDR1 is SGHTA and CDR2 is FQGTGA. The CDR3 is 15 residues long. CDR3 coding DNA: TGTGCCAGCAGCTTTTCTTCTAGCGGGTACAATGAGCAGTTCTTC. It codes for CASSFSSSGYNEQFF.

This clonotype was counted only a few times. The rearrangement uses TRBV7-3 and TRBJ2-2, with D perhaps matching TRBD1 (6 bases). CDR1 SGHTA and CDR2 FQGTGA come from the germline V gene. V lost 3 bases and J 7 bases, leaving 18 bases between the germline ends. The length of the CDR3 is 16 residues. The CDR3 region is CASSLDSPRTSGELFF. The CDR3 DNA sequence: TGTGCCAGCAGCTTGGACAGCCCTAGGACGAGCGGGGAGCTGTTTTTT.

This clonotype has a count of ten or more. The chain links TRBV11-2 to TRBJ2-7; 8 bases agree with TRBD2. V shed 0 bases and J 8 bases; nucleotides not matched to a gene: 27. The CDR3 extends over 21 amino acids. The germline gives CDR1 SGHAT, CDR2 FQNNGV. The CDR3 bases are TGTGCCAGCAGCTTAGATCGGCCTTACCGGGAGGGCCTCCCATCGGGCACTCAGCAGTACTTC. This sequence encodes CASSLDRPYREGLPSGTQQYF.

The CDR3 protein is CASSQGTTYRPEKLFF. Written as DNA, the CDR3 is TGTGCCAGCAGCCAAGGGACAACATATCGTCCTGAAAAACTGTTTTTT. The chain is built from TRBV3-1 and TRBJ1-4; maybe TRBD1 (5 bases). The V end was cut by 1 base, the J end by 7 bases, with 16 bases between. CDR3 length equals 16 residues. The germline V gene has CDR1 LGHDT and CDR2 YNNKEL (reference sequence).

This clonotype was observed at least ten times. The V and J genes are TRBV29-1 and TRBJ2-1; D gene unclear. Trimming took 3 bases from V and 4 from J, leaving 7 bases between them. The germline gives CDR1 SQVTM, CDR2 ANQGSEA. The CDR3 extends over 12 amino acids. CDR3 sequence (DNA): TGCAGCGTTGATATCAGTTACAATGAGCAGTTCTTC. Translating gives CSVDISYNEQFF.

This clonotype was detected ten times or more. The CDR3 spells CASSLASGHSNQPQHF. In nucleotides, the CDR3 is TGTGCCAGCAGTTTAGCGTCAGGACATAGCAATCAGCCCCAGCATTTT. V usage is TRBV28 and J usage is TRBJ1-5; D is perhaps TRBD1 (5 bases). Deletions cut 2 bases from V and 0 bases from J, with 11 bases between. From germline, CDR1 is MDHEN and CDR2 SYDVKM. This CDR3 region has 16 residues.

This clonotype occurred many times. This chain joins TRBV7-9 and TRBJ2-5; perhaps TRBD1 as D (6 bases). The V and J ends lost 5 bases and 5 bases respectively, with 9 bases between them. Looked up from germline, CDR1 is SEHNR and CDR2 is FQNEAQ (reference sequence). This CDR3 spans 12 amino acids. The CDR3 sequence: CASSQRGETQYF. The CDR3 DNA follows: TGTGCCAGCAGCCAAAGGGGGGAGACCCAGTACTTC.

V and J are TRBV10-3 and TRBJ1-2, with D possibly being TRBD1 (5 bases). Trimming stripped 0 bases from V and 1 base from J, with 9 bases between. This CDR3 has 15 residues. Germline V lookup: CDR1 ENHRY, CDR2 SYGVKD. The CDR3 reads CAISESWDYNYGYTF. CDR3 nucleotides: TGTGCCATCAGTGAGTCATGGGACTATAACTATGGCTACACCTTC.